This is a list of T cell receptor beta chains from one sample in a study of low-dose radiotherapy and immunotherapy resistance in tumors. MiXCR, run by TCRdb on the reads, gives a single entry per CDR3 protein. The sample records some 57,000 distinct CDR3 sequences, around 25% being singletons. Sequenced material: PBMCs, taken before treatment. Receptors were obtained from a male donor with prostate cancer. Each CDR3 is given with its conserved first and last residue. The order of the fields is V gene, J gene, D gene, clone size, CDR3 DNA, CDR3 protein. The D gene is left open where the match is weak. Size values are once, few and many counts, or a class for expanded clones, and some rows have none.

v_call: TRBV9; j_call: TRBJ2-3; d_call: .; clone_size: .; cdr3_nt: TGTGCCAGCAGCGACCCCTCCGGCCCAAGCACAGATACGCAGTATTTT; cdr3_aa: CASSDPSGPSTDTQYF
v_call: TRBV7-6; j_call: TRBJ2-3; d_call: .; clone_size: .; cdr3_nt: TGTGCCAGCATCAACAAACGCACCACAGATACGCAGTATTTT; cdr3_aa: CASINKRTTDTQYF
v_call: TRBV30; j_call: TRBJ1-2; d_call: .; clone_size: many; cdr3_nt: TGTGCCTGGAGTCTTGGGGGAGCTAACTATGGCTACACCTTC; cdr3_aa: CAWSLGGANYGYTF
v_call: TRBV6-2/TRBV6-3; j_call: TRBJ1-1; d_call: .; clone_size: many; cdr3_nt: TGTGCCAGCAGTGAAGTTGTCCCCCCTGAAGCTTTCTTT; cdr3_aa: CASSEVVPPEAFF
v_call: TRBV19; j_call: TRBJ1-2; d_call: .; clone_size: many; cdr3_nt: TGTGCCAGTAGTATGGAAGGGCGGCTCCTCTATGGCTACACCTTC; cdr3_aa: CASSMEGRLLYGYTF
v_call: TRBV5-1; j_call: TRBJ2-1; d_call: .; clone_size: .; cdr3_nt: TGCGCCAGCAGCTTGGACGGGAGCTCCTACAATGAGCAGTTCTTC; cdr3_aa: CASSLDGSSYNEQFF
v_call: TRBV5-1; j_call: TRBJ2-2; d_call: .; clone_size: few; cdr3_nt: TGCGCCAGCAGCCCGGACAGCGACACCGGGGAGCTGTTTTTT; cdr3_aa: CASSPDSDTGELFF
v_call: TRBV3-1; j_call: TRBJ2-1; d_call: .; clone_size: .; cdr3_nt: TGTGCCAGCAGCTTCGCGGGTGTTTCTAACTCCTACAATGAGCAGTTCTTC; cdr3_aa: CASSFAGVSNSYNEQFF
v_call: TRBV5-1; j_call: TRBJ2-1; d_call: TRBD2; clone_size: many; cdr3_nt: TGCGCCAGCAGCGGGGGGACTAGCGGCAACAATGAGCAGTTCTTC; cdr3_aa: CASSGGTSGNNEQFF
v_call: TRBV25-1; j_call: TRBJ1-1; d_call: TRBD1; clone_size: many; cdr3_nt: TGTGCCAGCAGTGAATCTCTGGGACAGACCTCTGAAGCTTTCTTT; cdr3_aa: CASSESLGQTSEAFF
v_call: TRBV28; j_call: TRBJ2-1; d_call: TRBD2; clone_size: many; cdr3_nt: TGTGCCAGCAGTTTCTTAGCGGGGGGCCCCTACAATGAGCAGTTCTTC; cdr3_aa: CASSFLAGGPYNEQFF
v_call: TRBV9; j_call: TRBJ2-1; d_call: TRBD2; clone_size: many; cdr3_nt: TGTGCCAGCAGCTTAAGACTAGCGGATGAGCAGTTCTTC; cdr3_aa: CASSLRLADEQFF
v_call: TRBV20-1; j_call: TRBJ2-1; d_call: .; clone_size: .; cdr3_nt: TGCAGTGCTAGAGGAGTCAGGGGAGAGCAGTTCTTC; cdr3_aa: CSARGVRGEQFF
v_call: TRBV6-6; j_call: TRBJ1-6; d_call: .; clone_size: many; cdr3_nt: TGTGCCAGCAGTTACCCCCCGGGGCCGAGCTCCTATAATTCACCCCTCCACTTT; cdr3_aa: CASSYPPGPSSYNSPLHF
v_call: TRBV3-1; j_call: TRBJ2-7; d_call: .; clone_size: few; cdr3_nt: TGTGCCAGCAGCCAAGAACTCCTCTCCTACGAGCAGTACTTC; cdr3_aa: CASSQELLSYEQYF
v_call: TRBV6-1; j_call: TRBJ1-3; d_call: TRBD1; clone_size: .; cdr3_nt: TGTGCCAGCAGTGGTCCCGGGACAGACCCATCATGGTCTGGAAACACCATATATTTT; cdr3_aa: CASSGPGTDPSWSGNTIYF
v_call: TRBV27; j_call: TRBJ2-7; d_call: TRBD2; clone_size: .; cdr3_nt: TGTGCCATTTCTAGCGGTCCTCGGGAAGAGCAGTACTTC; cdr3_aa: CAISSGPREEQYF
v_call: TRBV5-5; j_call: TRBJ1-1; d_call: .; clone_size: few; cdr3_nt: TGTGCCAGCAGCTTGGAAATGAAGGTAGCTTTCTTT; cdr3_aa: CASSLEMKVAFF
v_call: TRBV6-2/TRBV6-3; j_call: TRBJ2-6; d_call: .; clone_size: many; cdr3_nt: TGTGCCAGCAGTGCCCAACAGGGAACACTCTCTGGGGCCAACGTCCTGACTTTC; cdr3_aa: CASSAQQGTLSGANVLTF
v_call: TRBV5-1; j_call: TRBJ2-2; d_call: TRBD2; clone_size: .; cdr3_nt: TGCGCCAGCAGCACGCTTAAAAGCGGGGGAATCACCGGGGAGCTGTTTTTT; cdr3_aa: CASSTLKSGGITGELFF
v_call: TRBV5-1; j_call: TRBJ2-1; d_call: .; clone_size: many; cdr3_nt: TGCGCCAGCAGCTTGGACGGGAGTCGGAACAATGAGCAGTTCTTC; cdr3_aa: CASSLDGSRNNEQFF
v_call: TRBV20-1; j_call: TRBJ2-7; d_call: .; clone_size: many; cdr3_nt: TGCAGTGCTAGAGAAGGTTCGGGACAACGCTACGAGCAGTACTTC; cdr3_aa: CSAREGSGQRYEQYF
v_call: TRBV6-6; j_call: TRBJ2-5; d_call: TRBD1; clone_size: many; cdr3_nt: TGTGCCAGCAGTCAAGGGACAGGGGGGGGAGAGACCCAGTACTTC; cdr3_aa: CASSQGTGGGETQYF
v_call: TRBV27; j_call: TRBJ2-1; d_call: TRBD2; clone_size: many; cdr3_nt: TGTGCCAGCAGCTTCCTAGCGGGAGGGAACAATGAGCAGTTCTTC; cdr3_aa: CASSFLAGGNNEQFF
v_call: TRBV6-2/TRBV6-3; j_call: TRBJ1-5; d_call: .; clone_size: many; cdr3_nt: TGTGCCAGCAGCACGGGCCAGGGGTTGGGTCCCCAGCATTTT; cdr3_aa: CASSTGQGLGPQHF
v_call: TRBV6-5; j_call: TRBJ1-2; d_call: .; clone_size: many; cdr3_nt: TGTGCCAGCAGTTACTCGCCGTCCTCAAACTATGGCTACACCTTC; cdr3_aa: CASSYSPSSNYGYTF
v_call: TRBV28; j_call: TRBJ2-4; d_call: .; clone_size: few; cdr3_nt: TGTGCCAGCAGTTTATGGAGTCAGAAAGGCATTCAGTACTTC; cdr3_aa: CASSLWSQKGIQYF
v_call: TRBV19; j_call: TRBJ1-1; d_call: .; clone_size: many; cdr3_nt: TGTGCCAGTAGTATAGGTCAACAATACACTGAAGCTTTCTTT; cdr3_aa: CASSIGQQYTEAFF
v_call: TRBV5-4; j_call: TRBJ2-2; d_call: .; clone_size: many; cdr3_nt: TGTGCCAGCAGCCCCGATGACGGAATGGACACCGGGGAGCTGTTTTTT; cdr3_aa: CASSPDDGMDTGELFF
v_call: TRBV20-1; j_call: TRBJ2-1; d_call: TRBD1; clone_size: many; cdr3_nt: TGCAGTGCTAGAAATCCGGACAGGGGCCATGAGCAGTTCTTC; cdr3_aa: CSARNPDRGHEQFF
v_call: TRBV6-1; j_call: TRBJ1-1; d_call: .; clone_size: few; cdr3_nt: TGTGCCAGCAGTTACGCGGGGGCTGAAGCTTTCTTT; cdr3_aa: CASSYAGAEAFF
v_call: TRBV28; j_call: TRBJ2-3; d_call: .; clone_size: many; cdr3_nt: TGTGCCAGCACGAGACGCGGTTTCACAGATACGCAGTATTTT; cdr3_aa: CASTRRGFTDTQYF
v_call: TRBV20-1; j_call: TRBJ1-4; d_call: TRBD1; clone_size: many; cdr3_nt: TGCAGTGCTAGAGATCGGACAGGGTGGGAAAAACTGTTTTTT; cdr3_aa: CSARDRTGWEKLFF
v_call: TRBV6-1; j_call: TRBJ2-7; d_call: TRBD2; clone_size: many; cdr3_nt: TGTGCCAGCAGTGAAAGGACTAGCGGCAGATACGAGCAGTACTTC; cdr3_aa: CASSERTSGRYEQYF
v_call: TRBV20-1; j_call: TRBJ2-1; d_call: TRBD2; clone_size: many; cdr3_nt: TGCAGTGCTACGAGCGGGGGGTTAAATGAGCAGTTCTTC; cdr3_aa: CSATSGGLNEQFF
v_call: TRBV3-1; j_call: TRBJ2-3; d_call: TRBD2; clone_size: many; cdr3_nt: TGTGCCAGCAGCCGAGGGACTAGCGGGAGGAGGGCAGATACGCAGTATTTT; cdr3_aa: CASSRGTSGRRADTQYF
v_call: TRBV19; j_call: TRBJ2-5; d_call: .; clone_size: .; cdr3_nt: TGTGCCAGTAGTATGAATATGGCCCAGTACTTC; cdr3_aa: CASSMNMAQYF
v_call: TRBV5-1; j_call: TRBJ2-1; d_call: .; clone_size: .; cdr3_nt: TGCGCCAGCAGCTTGGCCGGGGGTTTCTCCTCCTACAATGAGCAGTTCTTC; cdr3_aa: CASSLAGGFSSYNEQFF
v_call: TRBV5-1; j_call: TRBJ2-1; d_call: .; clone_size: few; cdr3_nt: TGCGCCAGCAGTTTAACCGGGACGGAGACAAATGAGCAGTTCTTC; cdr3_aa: CASSLTGTETNEQFF
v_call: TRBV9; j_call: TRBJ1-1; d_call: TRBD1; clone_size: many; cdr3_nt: TGTGCCAGCAGCGGGGGACAGGGCGGGACCACTGAAGCTTTCTTT; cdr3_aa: CASSGGQGGTTEAFF
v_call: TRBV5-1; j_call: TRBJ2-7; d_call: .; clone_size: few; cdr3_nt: TGCGCCAGCAGCCACCCAGGCCAGACCTACGAGCAGTACTTC; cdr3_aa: CASSHPGQTYEQYF
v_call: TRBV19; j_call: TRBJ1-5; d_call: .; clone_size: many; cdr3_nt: TGTGCCAGTAGGGAGTCCGTAGGTCAGCCCCAGCATTTT; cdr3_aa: CASRESVGQPQHF
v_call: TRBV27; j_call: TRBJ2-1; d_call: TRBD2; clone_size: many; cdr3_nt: TGTGCCAGCAGTAGAGATCAATCTAGCGGGAGCTCCTACAATGAGCAGTTCTTC; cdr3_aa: CASSRDQSSGSSYNEQFF
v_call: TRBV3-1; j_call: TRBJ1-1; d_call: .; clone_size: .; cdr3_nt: TGTGCCAGCAGCCAAGATATGGGCCGTCTCGGGGCTTTCTTT; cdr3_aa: CASSQDMGRLGAFF
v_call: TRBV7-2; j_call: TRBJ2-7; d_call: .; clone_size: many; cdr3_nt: TGTGCCAGCAGCCAAGAGCCAACAGAGTTTCGATTC; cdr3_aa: CASSQEPTEFRF
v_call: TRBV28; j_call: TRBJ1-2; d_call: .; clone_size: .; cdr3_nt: TGTGCCAGCAGTTACACTCCCAGGGGCTACACCTTC; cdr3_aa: CASSYTPRGYTF
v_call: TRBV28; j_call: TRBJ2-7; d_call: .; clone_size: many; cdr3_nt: TGTGCCAGCAGTCCCCAAGGACAGAGGAGCGAGCAGTACTTC; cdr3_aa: CASSPQGQRSEQYF
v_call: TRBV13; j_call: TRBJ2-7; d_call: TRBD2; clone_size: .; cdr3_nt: TGTGCCAGCAGCTCCCTTAGCGGGAGGGCCGCTTACGAGCAGTACTTC; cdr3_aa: CASSSLSGRAAYEQYF
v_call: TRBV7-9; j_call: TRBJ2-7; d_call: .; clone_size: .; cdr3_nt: TGTGCCAGCAGCTCCCGGCAGGGGGGTTACGAGCAGTACTTC; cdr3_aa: CASSSRQGGYEQYF
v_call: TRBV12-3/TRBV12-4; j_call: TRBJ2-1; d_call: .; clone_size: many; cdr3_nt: TGTGCCAGCGTAGGTGGAGGGAATGAGCAGTTCTTC; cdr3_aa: CASVGGGNEQFF
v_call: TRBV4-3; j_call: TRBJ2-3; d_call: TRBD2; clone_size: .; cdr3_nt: TGCGCCAGCAGCCAGACTAGCGGGAGCCCTTACTCGGCAGATACGCAGTATTTT; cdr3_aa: CASSQTSGSPYSADTQYF
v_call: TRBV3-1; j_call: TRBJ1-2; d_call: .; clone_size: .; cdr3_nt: TGTGCCAGCAGCCAAGTTGTCGGAAACTATGGCTACACCTTC; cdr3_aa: CASSQVVGNYGYTF
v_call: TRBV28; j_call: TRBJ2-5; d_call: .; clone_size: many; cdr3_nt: TGTGCCAGCAGTTTAACCGAGCCGGGACAACAAGAGACCCAGTACTTC; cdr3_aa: CASSLTEPGQQETQYF